This TCR beta chain was sequenced for a study of memory CD8 T cells in hepatitis C reinfection (dated by TCRdb to about 2017). About the investigation overall: A few donors spontaneously resolved two consecutive HCV infections, while two donors cleared a primary infection but became chronically infected after reinfection. Between the late 2000s and the early 2010s, several reinfection cases that had stored pre-reinfection samples were identified. HCV reinfection was defined by a positive HCV RNA test following two negative tests taken at least 60 days apart. In the reinfection study, participants who had resolved a prior HCV infection were followed every 3 months. The TCR beta repertoire of virus-specific CD8 T cells was tracked longitudinally in 4 or 5 donors across an HCV reinfection episode. Previously published longitudinal data on tetramer+ CD8 T cell frequency were used to select the peak reinfection time point. Peak reinfection samples were obtained 3 to 8 weeks after detection of reinfection.

Sample time point, as interpreted from the label and publication: peak reinfection, 3 to 8 weeks after reinfection detection. Sorted cells were sequenced directly ex vivo, without in vitro expansion prior to TCR sequencing. The donors were people who inject drugs and were enrolled in the Montreal Acute Hepatitis C Cohort Study (HEPCO) in Canada. As controls, total naive CD8 T cells were sorted as viable CD3+ CD8+ CD45RO- cells from two donors at all three reinfection time points. Before sorting, cryopreserved peripheral blood mononuclear cells were thawed and used as the source for purifying CD8 T cells. The MACS CD8+ T cell Isolation Kit was used to enrich CD8 T cells by negative selection. Cells were sorted on a BD FACSAria II sorter using FACSDiva software, and FlowJo was used for data analysis. The library came from the immunoSEQ multiplex PCR assay. Genomic DNA was extracted from sorted cells, and the TCR beta V, D and J regions were sequenced by Adaptive Biotechnologies' automated high-throughput method. A two-step, bias-controlled multiplex PCR was used to amplify the CDR3 regions. Amplified TCR beta libraries were sequenced on an Illumina instrument. The paper's processing steps were these. The demultiplexed reads were processed to cut down on amplification and sequencing bias, and the IMGT database was used to assign CDR3 sequences to gene families. ImmunoSEQ software version 2.0 was used to analyze the repertoire data. Clonotype lists were filtered to remove out-of-frame sequences and sequences containing stop codons in the CDR3. Clonotypes below 0.01% frequency were excluded because they corresponded to less than one cell. Richness was calculated by dividing observed richness by input cell number, and evenness was calculated by dividing Shannon entropy by log observed richness. Repertoire diversity and similarity between time points were quantified using Simpson diversity and Morisita-Horn overlap indices. Clonotypes were sorted into dominant (>1%), sub-dominant (0.5-0.99%), low abundance (0.1-0.49%) or lowest abundance (<0.1%) groups. A germline index was derived by subtracting total nucleotide additions from total CDR3 length and dividing the result by total CDR3 length. Entries here come from immuneACCESS through TCRdb and include only in-frame sequences with V and J called. Some clones fail to appear in such tables; in the studies checked, an unresolved V gene covers under half of the shortfall, and the cause of the remainder is unknown. The V and J calls and clone size come from that table; D and trimming were worked out from the DNA. The sample table holds more than 35,000 clones, of which more than 75% were seen once. The ten largest account for around 1.2% of the sample.

The full study reports these points: With only four to six donors, the study could not reach definitive conclusions about public clonotypes linked to secondary clearance.

Regarding this clone: What antigen it recognizes has not been identified. The input lacks base qualities; no much larger clone sits a single base away.

The CDR3 numbers 15 residues from cysteine through phenylalanine. The CDR3 DNA has 45 bases and is translated from base 1. V is pruned by 1 base and J by 4 bases, leaving 4 bases of the junction without a gene match. The germline V gene encodes CDR1 MGHRA and CDR2 YSYEKL. Sequencing was performed on naive CD8+ T cells sorted from blood. The cell subset or site label for this specimen denotes: total naive CD8+CD45RO- T cells. The clonotype was recovered from a man in his late teens or twenties with hepatitis C virus infection. The chain is assembled from TRBV4-1 and TRBJ2-1, and 7 bases in between align with TRBD1. The DNA reads TGCGCCAGCAGCCAAGGACAGGGTACGTACAATGAGCAGTTCTTC. This translates into CASSQGQGTYNEQFF.